This TCR beta chain stems from a study of a mutant IDH1 vaccine in newly diagnosed glioma. Study at large: Those enrolled had earlier been treated with radiotherapy, temozolomide, or both, mostly both.

Notes on this clone: Its antigen is not identified.

Here immunoSEQ multiplex PCR was the method, and the copy in TCRdb shows in-frame clones only, minus some. The data contain 35,000 to 45,000 clones, 83% of them singletons. J gave up 5 bases and V 7 bases, and 10 bases lay outside the gene matches. CDR3 length equals 14 residues. Germline CDR1 is MNHNY and CDR2 is SVGAGI (reference sequence). As to time point: week 35, safety follow-up. In every dose of vaccine, 300 ug of mutant IDH1 20-mer peptide was given alongside topical imiquimod. Weeks 1, 3, 5, 7, 11, 15, 19 and 23 were when patients received their eight vaccinations. Findings of the study overall: Vaccine-induced responses were seen in 93.3% of patients, spanning several MHC alleles. Variations in leading peripheral T cell clonotypes appeared to have no connection with pseudoprogression.

The rearrangement uses TRBV6-6 and TRBJ1-1; TRBD1 agrees at 7 bases. The source material was PBMCs, sampled from a glioma patient whose treatment included an IDH1 peptide vaccine. The TCR sequence derives from a woman in her fifties or sixties with glioma. The CDR3, as DNA: TGTGCCAGCACCCCGGCAGGGGGGGGAACTGAAGCTTTCTTT. Translation: CASTPAGGGTEAFF.